The next 25 T cell receptor beta chains were all read from a single sample in a study of CD8 T cells in ankylosing spondylitis. General study results and limits: A TCR beta motif of under 10 highly homologous variants seemed to mark ankylosing spondylitis blood.

TCRdb reprocessed the 5' RACE reads via MiXCR and lists one record per CDR3 protein. The repertoire holds fewer than 500,000 distinct CDR3 sequences, about 25% seen once, with 0.89% in the top ten. Antigens of these TCRs are unknown. Specimen: blood, either unsorted or a sorted T cell fraction (not recorded which). These receptor sequences come from a male donor with ankylosing spondylitis.

This clonotype has more than one count but fewer than ten. The chain couples TRBV6-2 or TRBV6-3 to TRBJ2-5; D is unresolved. From germline, CDR1 is MNHEY and CDR2 SVGEGT. V lost 6 bases and J 7 bases, leaving 15 bases between the germline ends. The CDR3 loop spans 13 amino acids. CDR3 in DNA: TGTGCCAGCAGCCCAGGCTCCCTTGGGACCCAGTACTTC. It codes for CASSPGSLGTQYF.

The V call is TRBV5-1, the J call TRBJ2-3, with 8 bases matching TRBD2. Germline V gives CDR1 SGHRS, CDR2 YFSETQ. This CDR3 has 15 amino acids. V trimming: 3 bases; J trimming: 1 base; junction bases outside the gene matches: 4. The CDR3 DNA reads as TGCGCCAGCAGCTCTAGCGGGTTAGGCACAGATACGCAGTATTTT. Translated, it gives CASSSSGLGTDTQYF.

The table lists this clonotype with a few counts. The chain carries TRBV6-1 and TRBJ2-3; 8 bases line up with TRBD1. The germline CDR1 and CDR2 sequences are MNHNS and SASEGT. There are 18 residues in the CDR3. The ends lost 3 bases at V and 2 bases at J; junction bases unmatched: 13. In DNA form, the CDR3 reads TGTGCCAGCAGTGAGACAGGGGCCTCCTCCGCGCACACAGATACGCAGTATTTT. It codes for CASSETGASSAHTDTQYF.

The genes are TRBV12-3 or TRBV12-4 and TRBJ1-5, with TRBD1 matching 8 bases. Trimming took 5 bases from V and 6 from J; bases not matched to a gene: 6. The CDR3 spans 14 residues. The DNA for the CDR3 is TGTGCCAGCAGTGACGGACAGGGACTTCAGCCCCAGCATTTT. Protein product: CASSDGQGLQPQHF.

This clonotype has a handful of counts. DNA for the CDR3: TGTGCCAGCAGCCCGAGCCATGCCAACACTGAAGCTTTCTTT. Encoded protein: CASSPSHANTEAFF. The V call is TRBV3-1, the J call TRBJ1-1; unclear D gene. This CDR3 spans 14 amino acids. The germline V gene encodes CDR1 LGHDT and CDR2 YNNKEL (reference sequence). The V end was cut by 4 bases, the J end by 2 bases, with 11 bases between.

The rearrangement joins TRBV20-1 to TRBJ2-4; 9 nucleotides match TRBD1. After removal of 4 bases from V and 8 bases from J, the junction contained 6 bases not matched to a gene. The CDR3 runs to 13 residues. CDR1 is DFQATT, CDR2 SNEGSKA, per germline (reference sequence). The CDR3 region is CSATTGGMDIQYF. Here the CDR3 DNA reads TGCAGTGCTACGACAGGGGGGATGGACATTCAGTACTTC.

This clonotype was seen more than once but under ten times. The genes are TRBV24-1 and TRBJ1-2; a weak D match, TRBD1 (6 bases). The CDR3 has 15 amino acids. V was trimmed by 4 bases and J by 6 bases, leaving 17 bases between them. Looked up from germline, CDR1 is KGHDR and CDR2 is SFDVKD. This CDR3 reads CATSDRSGEKDGYTF. DNA of the CDR3: TGTGCCACCAGTGACCGATCAGGGGAGAAGGATGGCTACACCTTC.

The chain joins TRBV5-1 to TRBJ2-1, with 7 bases aligning to TRBD1. J was trimmed by 3 bases and V by 4 bases; bases with no gene match: 13. Germline V CDR1 and CDR2: SGHRS, YFSETQ. The CDR3 consists of 17 residues. CDR3 loop: CASSPTGLRGNYNEQFF. The DNA for the CDR3 is TGCGCCAGCAGCCCGACAGGGTTAAGAGGAAACTACAATGAGCAGTTCTTC.

The CDR3: CASSYNRGAYEQYV. DNA of the CDR3: TGTGCCAGCAGCTATAACAGGGGGGCCTACGAGCAGTACGTC. V is TRBV11-2 and J is TRBJ2-7; 8 bases line up with TRBD1. Germline CDR1 is SGHAT and CDR2 is FQNNGV. The CDR3 totals 14 residues. J was trimmed by 2 bases and V by 4 bases; bases with no gene match: 4.

This clonotype was found a few times. This CDR3 is CASITDRNTEAFF. The CDR3 bases are TGTGCCAGCATCACGGACAGGAACACTGAAGCTTTCTTT. This rearrangement joins TRBV12-3 or TRBV12-4 to TRBJ1-1; a weak D match, TRBD1 (6 bases). CDR3 length: 13 residues. V was pared by 7 bases and J by 1 base, with 10 bases between.

This clonotype appeared many times. The chain carries TRBV29-1 and TRBJ2-1; D is unclear. The CDR3 runs to 15 residues. The V gene's germline CDR1 is SQVTM and CDR2 ANQGSEA. The germline V and J ends were trimmed by 6 bases and 0 bases, with 15 bases remaining between them. In DNA, the CDR3 is TGCAGCGTGGGAACGGCGACCAGCTCCTACAATGAGCAGTTCTTC. Translation gives CSVGTATSSYNEQFF.

The chain uses TRBV10-3 and TRBJ2-2, with 13 bases aligning to TRBD2. After removal of 0 bases from V and 6 bases from J, the junction contained 4 bases not matched to a gene. The germline V gene has CDR1 ENHRY and CDR2 SYGVKD. CDR3 length equals 17 residues. DNA of the CDR3: TGTGCCATCAGTGAGTCCCCGGGACTAGCGGGATCCGGGGAGCTGTTTTTT. Protein product: CAISESPGLAGSGELFF.

This chain joins TRBV2 and TRBJ2-7, with 7 bases matching TRBD1. The CDR3 runs to 13 residues. Germline trimming cut 6 bases from V and 2 bases from J; bases unmatched to any gene: 4. Germline V gene data show CDR1 as SNHLY and CDR2 as FYNNEI. CDR3 nucleotide sequence: TGTGCCAGCAGCGTAACAGGGGCCTACGAGCAGTACGTC. It yields the protein CASSVTGAYEQYV.

This clonotype was picked up a small number of times. The chain links TRBV11-2 to TRBJ2-1, with 10 bases aligning to TRBD1. The germline gives CDR1 SGHAT, CDR2 FQNNGV. With 4 bases clipped from V and 9 bases from J, the junction kept 6 bases outside the gene matches. This CDR3 contains 14 residues. The CDR3 protein is CASSYPGQGSEQFF. CDR3 DNA: TGTGCCAGCAGCTACCCGGGACAGGGGAGTGAGCAGTTCTTC.

V and J are TRBV11-2 and TRBJ2-2; D is unresolved. The CDR3 length is 13 residues. Germline V gene data show CDR1 as SGHAT and CDR2 as FQNNGV. The ends were cut back, 1 base at V and 7 bases at J, with 7 bases in the middle. Here the CDR3 reads CASSLVLRGELFF. In DNA, the CDR3 is TGTGCCAGCAGCTTAGTCCTCCGCGGGGAGCTGTTTTTT.

The chain links TRBV27 to TRBJ2-6; tentative D call: TRBD1 (6 bases). The V and J ends lost 5 bases and 0 bases respectively, with 11 bases between them. Germline V gives CDR1 MNHEY, CDR2 SMNVEV (reference sequence). The CDR3 totals 16 residues. CDR3 nucleotide sequence: TGTGCCAGCAGTCCCCAGACAGGCTCTGGGGCCAACGTCCTGACTTTC. Translated, it gives CASSPQTGSGANVLTF.

This clonotype has a handful of counts. V and J are TRBV4-2 and TRBJ2-1, with 8 nucleotides matching TRBD2. Germline V lookup: CDR1 LGHNA, CDR2 YNFKEQ. CDR3 length: 17 amino acids. With V trimmed by 6 bases and J by 0 bases, 10 bases remained unmatched. The CDR3 loop reads CASSSISGTDSYNEQFF. The CDR3, as DNA: TGTGCCAGCAGTTCAATTAGCGGGACCGACTCCTACAATGAGCAGTTCTTC.

The J gene is TRBJ1-3, the V gene TRBV27; TRBD1 matches 9 bases. The CDR3 loop spans 16 amino acids. V was clipped by 5 bases and J by 0 bases; unmatched bases: 5. Germline CDR1 and CDR2: MNHEY and SMNVEV (reference sequence). CDR3 sequence reads: CASSPWTGDSGNTIYF. In nucleotides, the CDR3 is TGTGCCAGCAGTCCCTGGACAGGGGACTCTGGAAACACCATATATTTT.

This clonotype has only one observation. The chain combines TRBV27 with TRBJ1-1; no clear D. CDR3 length equals 15 residues. V lost 0 bases and J 3 bases, leaving 11 bases between the germline ends. Per germline, CDR1 MNHEY and CDR2 SMNVEV (reference sequence). The CDR3 here is CASSLSSVGDTEAFF. CDR3 DNA: TGTGCCAGCAGTTTATCATCGGTGGGCGACACTGAAGCTTTCTTT.

This clonotype was seen once. The chain joins TRBV20-1 to TRBJ2-6; maybe TRBD2 (6 bases). V lost 2 bases, J lost 4 bases, and 12 bases lay in between. Germline lookup yields CDR1 DFQATT and CDR2 SNEGSKA (reference sequence). The CDR3 contains 15 residues. CDR3 DNA sequence: TGCAGTGCTAGATTTGGAGGGTCCGGGGCCAACGTCCTGACTTTC. Translated: CSARFGGSGANVLTF.

This chain joins TRBV7-2 and TRBJ2-7; maybe TRBD2 (5 bases). The V end lost 5 bases, the J end lost 4 bases, and 18 bases lay between the germline ends. Germline lookup yields CDR1 SGHTA and CDR2 FQGNSA. This CDR3 contains 15 residues. CDR3 sequence: CASSHDSAQDYEQYF. In nucleotides, the CDR3 is TGTGCCAGCAGCCACGATAGCGCCCAGGATTACGAGCAGTACTTC.

This chain connects TRBV29-1 to TRBJ2-3; weak D call: TRBD1 (6 bases). V shed 6 bases and J shed 2 bases, with 9 bases lying between them. The CDR3 consists of 12 residues. The germline CDR1 and CDR2 sequences are SQVTM and ANQGSEA. CDR3: CSVAGDTDTQYF. Here the CDR3 DNA reads TGCAGCGTCGCAGGGGACACAGATACGCAGTATTTT.

The rearrangement joins TRBV20-1 to TRBJ2-3; possibly TRBD1 for D (6 bases). Germline values: CDR1 DFQATT, CDR2 SNEGSKA (reference sequence). V gave up 4 bases and J gave up 1 base, with 15 bases separating them. The CDR3 extends over 15 amino acids. CDR3 coding DNA: TGCAGTGCTATATCGCGGACAGATGGCACAGATACGCAGTATTTT. This encodes CSAISRTDGTDTQYF.

The chain is built from TRBV20-1 and TRBJ2-5; possibly TRBD1 for D (6 bases). The CDR3 totals 14 residues. V was shortened by 3 bases and J by 6 bases, with 17 bases between the two germline ends. Germline assignment: CDR1 DFQATT and CDR2 SNEGSKA (reference sequence). This CDR3 is CSASPIQGMKTQYF. CDR3 coding DNA: TGCAGTGCTAGCCCCATACAGGGAATGAAGACCCAGTACTTC.

This chain connects TRBV6-6 to TRBJ1-1; weak D call: TRBD1 (6 bases). Germline V gene sequence: CDR1 MNHNY, CDR2 SVGAGI (reference sequence). The V end lost 6 bases, the J end lost 5 bases, and 10 bases lay between the germline ends. This CDR3 region has 12 residues. Here the CDR3 reads CASRYRETEAFF. CDR3 bases: TGTGCCAGCAGGTACAGGGAGACTGAAGCTTTCTTT.